This TCR beta chain was recovered during a study of blood T cell repertoires in COVID-19. Across the whole study: Some COVID-19 samples were acute and others convalescent; all came from the United States, Italy and Spain. PBMCs, B-cell-depleted T cells, or T cells were the source of the cDNA or gDNA that made up the material.

There are 16 residues in the CDR3. With V trimmed by 3 bases and J by 4 bases, 9 bases remained unmatched. In germline, CDR1 is SGHRS, CDR2 YFSETQ. Original methodology: Reference gene primer amplification gave estimated nucleated cell counts. Libraries were prepared by immunoSEQ multiplex PCR; TCRdb keeps only in-frame clonotypes and omits some of them. Clonal size and the V and J genes are those of that table, whereas D and trimming came from the DNA. The data hold tens of thousands of clones, with about 91% observed a single time. The material sequenced was peripheral blood. This receptor was taken from a woman between 50 and 59 years old with active COVID-19. This chain links TRBV5-1 with TRBJ1-2; 10 bases line up with TRBD1. CDR3 nucleotides: TGCGCCAGCAGCTCCGGGACAGGGGCAGTGGTCTATGGCTACACCTTC. Its translation is CASSSGTGAVVYGYTF.